This TCR beta chain came from a study of cytomegalovirus exposure and HLA in healthy donors. Findings of the study overall: About 87% or about 30% of the time was how often most TCR beta V segments were productive, according to an earlier analysis. Immune exposure was documented only through CMV serostatus.

In the PCR, 60 Vbeta and 13 Jbeta primers were used. The repertoire was sequenced with immunoSEQ multiplex PCR; TCRdb's copy has only in-frame clones and lacks some. The data contain approximately 160,000 clones, under 85% of them singletons. Points on this clone: Its antigen is undetermined.

V lost 2 bases and J 4 bases, leaving 14 bases between the germline ends. The CDR3 sequence is 15 residues long. The germline gives CDR1 MNHNY, CDR2 SVGAGI (reference sequence). Sample: PBMCs. The V and J genes are TRBV6-6 and TRBJ1-2, with D possibly being TRBD1 (6 bases). The clonotype was recovered from a woman in her thirties in good health and CMV-seronegative. CDR3: CASSYDVRGLYGYTF. For the CDR3, the DNA is TGTGCCAGCAGTTACGATGTCAGGGGCCTCTATGGCTACACCTTC.